Each of the 10 T cell receptor beta chains below was sequenced from the same sample in a study of T cells in Graves' hyperthyroidism and ophthalmopathy. Using RNA transcripts as the source, TCR beta CDR3 regions were amplified. The HTBI set primed first-round TCR CDR3 RT-PCR. TCRdb reanalysed the multiplex PCR reads using MiXCR and keeps one entry per CDR3 protein. The data contain some 510,000 distinct CDR3 sequences, less than 25% of them singletons. The specimen was blood. These receptor sequences come from a man younger than 35 with Graves' hyperthyroidism.

This clonotype was observed at least ten times. The rearrangement uses TRBV30 and TRBJ1-5, with D possibly TRBD1 on 5 matching bases. The V end was cut by 2 bases, the J end by 4 bases, with 9 bases between. CDR3 length: 13 amino acids. The germline gives CDR1 GTSNPN, CDR2 SVGIG (reference sequence). CDR3 sequence reads: CAWSLTENQPQHF. The CDR3 region has the DNA TGTGCCTGGAGTCTGACAGAGAATCAGCCCCAGCATTTT. Based on the CDR3 plus reference TRBV30 and TRBJ1-5, the full variable domain is SQTIHQWPATLVQPVGSPLSLECTVEGTSNPNLYWYRQAAGRGLQLLFYSVGIGQISSEVPQNLSASRPQDRQFILSSKKLLLSDSGFYLCAWSLTENQPQHFGDGTRLSIL.

This clonotype has a single count. The rearrangement uses TRBV4-1 and TRBJ1-5; D unresolved. The germline gives CDR1 MGHRA, CDR2 YSYEKL. CDR3 length: 15 amino acids. V was shortened by 0 bases and J by 3 bases, with 9 bases between the two germline ends. The CDR3 sequence is CASSQEVRPNQPQHF. CDR3 nucleotides: TGCGCCAGCAGCCAAGAGGTACGGCCCAATCAGCCCCAGCATTTT.

Ten or more counts support this clonotype. The chain employs TRBV28 and TRBJ2-7; TRBD2 matches 9 bases. The V gene's germline CDR1 is MDHEN and CDR2 SYDVKM. The CDR3 extends over 15 amino acids. V trimming: 5 bases; J trimming: 5 bases; junction bases outside the gene matches: 10. CDR3 nucleotide sequence: TGTGCCAGCAGTCCCGGGGGCGGGGGGGCCCACGAGCAGTACTTC. This encodes CASSPGGGGAHEQYF.

The chain couples TRBV12-3 or TRBV12-4 to TRBJ1-6; 9 positions match TRBD1. This CDR3 has 15 residues. V lost 2 bases and J lost 8; bases outside the gene matches: 4. The DNA for the CDR3 is TGTGCCAGCAGTTTATCGGACAGGGGAGATTCACCCCTCCACTTT. Its translation is CASSLSDRGDSPLHF.

This clonotype was counted at least ten times. The CDR3 nucleotides read TGTGCCAGCAGCTTGCACCTGAGAGCCAAAAACATTCAGTACTTC. It yields the protein CASSLHLRAKNIQYF. The chain has TRBV5-6 and TRBJ2-4; D is unresolved. Germline V gene data show CDR1 as SGHDT and CDR2 as YYEEEE. The CDR3 sequence is 15 residues long. V was clipped by 1 base and J by 0 bases, with 8 bases between them.

This clonotype was found many times. The chain recombines TRBV6-1 with TRBJ1-6; possible D gene TRBD1, 5 bases. CDR1 is MNHNS and CDR2 is SASEGT in the germline V gene. Trimming cost V 7 bases and J 7 bases, with 14 bases left between them. The CDR3 runs to 14 residues. The CDR3 nucleotides are TGTGCCAGCACGTGGGGGGACGGGAATTCACCCCTCCACTTT. It is translated as CASTWGDGNSPLHF.

This clonotype was counted many times. This sequence joins TRBV12-3 or TRBV12-4 and TRBJ1-2, with a weak D call TRBD1 (6 bases). This CDR3 spans 16 amino acids. With 0 bases removed from V and 2 bases from J, the gap between germline ends came to 13 bases. CDR3 coding DNA: TGTGCCAGCAGTTTAGCGCTGGGACATCAAAACTATGGCTACACCTTC. Protein product: CASSLALGHQNYGYTF.

The V call is TRBV12-3 or TRBV12-4, the J call TRBJ1-6, with no clear D. This CDR3 is 15 amino acids long. V dropped 6 bases and J dropped 4 bases, with 13 bases sitting between them. The CDR3 DNA reads TGTGCCAGCAGCTCCCCGACCGGTTATAATTCACCCCTCCACTTT. Translated, it gives CASSSPTGYNSPLHF.

This clonotype has a count of ten or more. V is TRBV20-1 and J is TRBJ2-5; weak D call: TRBD1 (5 bases). Trimming stripped 2 bases from V and 4 bases from J, with 8 bases between. The V gene's germline CDR1 is DFQATT and CDR2 SNEGSKA (reference sequence). The CDR3 spans 12 residues. The CDR3 bases are TGCAGTGCTAGACAGGGTCGAGAGACCCAGTACTTC. It specifies CSARQGRETQYF.

This clonotype was detected ten times or more. The chain is built from TRBV15 and TRBJ1-1; D gene uncertain. The ends were cut back, 0 bases at V and 3 bases at J, with 23 bases in the middle. CDR3 length: 19 residues. The V gene's germline CDR1 is LNHNV and CDR2 YYDKDF (reference sequence). CDR3: CATSREYSMGVREYTEAFF. CDR3 sequence (DNA): TGTGCCACCAGCAGAGAGTATTCGATGGGAGTCCGGGAATACACTGAAGCTTTCTTT.